This T cell receptor (beta chain) was captured in a study of cytomegalovirus exposure and HLA in healthy donors. The PCR had 60 Vbeta and 13 Jbeta primers. Profiling relied on immunoSEQ multiplex PCR, and the TCRdb table lists in-frame clones only, not all of them. The sample records 150,000 to 200,000 clones, roughly four fifths being singletons. Germline V gene sequence: CDR1 SGHAT, CDR2 FQDESV (reference sequence). V gave up 5 bases and J gave up 2 bases, with 15 bases separating them. The CDR3 spans 15 residues. The sample taken for sequencing was PBMCs. The V gene is TRBV11-1, the J gene TRBJ1-2; D unclear. This clonotype was obtained from a woman in her thirties or forties in good health and CMV-seronegative. CDR3 coding DNA: TGTGCCAGCAGCGAAAGAGGGTCCGGAAACTATGGCTACACCTTC. Its translation: CASSERGSGNYGYTF.